The sequence of this T cell receptor beta chain was determined in a study of cytomegalovirus exposure and HLA in healthy donors. From germline, CDR1 is LNHDA and CDR2 SQIVND (reference sequence). CDR3 length equals 14 residues. The V gene end was trimmed by 6 bases and the J gene end by 2 bases; junction bases not matched to a gene: 4. The PCR had 60 Vbeta and 13 Jbeta primers. Clones were sequenced by immunoSEQ multiplex PCR, and TCRdb holds only the in-frame ones, with some missing. The table includes about 160,000 clones, roughly three quarters detected once. A few counts support this clone. The TCR originated in a man aged 60-69 years in good health and CMV-seronegative. J is TRBJ2-1 and V is TRBV19; 7 nucleotides match TRBD1. Sequencing was done on a sample of PBMCs. The CDR3 coding sequence is TGTGCCAGTAGCCCGACAGGGACCTACAATGAGCAGTTCTTC. This translates into CASSPTGTYNEQFF.